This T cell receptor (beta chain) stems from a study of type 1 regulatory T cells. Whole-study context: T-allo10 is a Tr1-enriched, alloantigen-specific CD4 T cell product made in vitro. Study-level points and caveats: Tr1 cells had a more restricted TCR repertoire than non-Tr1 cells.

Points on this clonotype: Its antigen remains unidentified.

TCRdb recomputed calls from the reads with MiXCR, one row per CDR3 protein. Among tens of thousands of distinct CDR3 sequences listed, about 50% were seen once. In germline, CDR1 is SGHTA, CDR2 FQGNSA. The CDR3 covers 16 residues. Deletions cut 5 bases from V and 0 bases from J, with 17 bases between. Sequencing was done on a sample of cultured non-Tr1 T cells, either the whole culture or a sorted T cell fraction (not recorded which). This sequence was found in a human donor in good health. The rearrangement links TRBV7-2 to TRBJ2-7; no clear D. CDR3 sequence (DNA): TGTGCCAGCAGCCGCTCACAGTACATCTTCTCCTACGAGCAGTACTTC. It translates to CASSRSQYIFSYEQYF.